The clone carrying this T cell receptor beta chain was detected ten times or more. Antigen: not known. The data stem from a study of identical twins. Template switching introduced a universal primer site, and the cDNA bore unique molecular identifiers. TCRdb ran MiXCR on the 5' RACE reads and lists one entry per CDR3 protein. The sample contains fewer than 250,000 distinct CDR3 sequences, roughly 10% of which appear only once. Study-wide results and limits: Where out-of-frame alpha sequences were twin-shared, they showed excess low generation probability. Fewer insertions marked abundant cord blood beta clonotypes; young adult naive trended weakly, memory not at all. Partial confounding of zero-insertion analyses by invariant MAIT and iNKT cells was possible.

This receptor was taken from a woman aged 18 to 35 in good health. Sample: memory (CD45RO+) T cells sorted from blood.

CDR3 region: CASSLGQVLNEQFF. The CDR3 nucleotides are TGCGCCAGCAGCTTGGGGCAGGTCTTGAATGAGCAGTTCTTC. The V gene is TRBV5-1, the J gene TRBJ2-1; D gene unclear. The CDR3 extends over 14 amino acids. Germline V CDR1 and CDR2: SGHRS, YFSETQ. Trimming removed 0 bases from V and 7 bases from J, with 11 bases in between.